The clone carrying this T cell receptor beta chain was observed a handful of times. The entry originates in a study of blood T cell repertoires in COVID-19. This CDR3 is built from 16 residues. Germline V gene sequence: CDR1 GTSNPN, CDR2 SVGIG (reference sequence). The trim removed 1 base at V and 4 bases at J, leaving 6 bases unmatched. In the original workflow: Using reference gene primer amplification, nucleated cell counts were estimated. Profiling relied on immunoSEQ multiplex PCR, and the TCRdb table lists in-frame clones only, not all of them. V, J and clone size reflect that table, while D and trimming were determined from the DNA. This sample carries approximately 260,000 clones, around nine tenths of them seen once, and the ten largest clones take roughly 1.8%.

The material sequenced was PBMCs or T cells enriched from blood (not recorded which). The clonotype comes from a woman aged 60-75 years who had recovered from COVID-19. This sequence joins TRBV30 and TRBJ2-1; TRBD2 matches 11 bases. CDR3 residues: CAWSEKGLAVYNEQFF. In DNA form, the CDR3 reads TGTGCCTGGAGTGAAAAGGGACTAGCGGTATACAATGAGCAGTTCTTC.